This entry lists 17 T cell receptor beta chains sequenced from one sample in a study of low-dose radiotherapy and immunotherapy resistance in tumors. TRAV- and TRBV-specific primers, spanning alpha and beta chains, primed first-strand cDNA. With a V-primer adapter and a constant-region primer, TCRs were amplified for about 20 PCR cycles. TCRdb passed the reads through MiXCR, listing each CDR3 protein once. This sample carries roughly 8,700 distinct CDR3 sequences, 69% of them seen once, and the ten largest clones take 6.5% to 8.5%. These receptors all stem from a human donor with advanced metastatic prostate, ovarian, gallbladder or colorectal cancer (not recorded which). This table probably holds off-target reads from a library built for another chain.

By share, this clonotype counts as medium-sized. The genes are TRBV5-1 and TRBJ2-7; possibly TRBD2 for D (6 bases). Germline CDR1 reads SGHRS; CDR2 reads YFSETQ. V was shortened by 3 bases and J by 7 bases, with 11 bases between the two germline ends. The CDR3 has 12 residues. The CDR3 DNA is TGCGCCAGCAGCTCGGGAGTAGGGGAGCAGTACTTC. Amino acid sequence: CASSSGVGEQYF. Full variable domain (remainder filled in from reference TRBV5-1 and TRBJ2-7): KAGVTQTPRYLIKTRGQQVTLSCSPISGHRSVSWYQQTPGQGLQFLFEYFSETQRNKGNFPGRFSGRQFSNSRSEMNVSTLELGDSALYLCASSSGVGEQYFGPGTRLTVT.

The chain links TRBV7-6 to TRBJ2-4; possible D gene TRBD2, 5 bases. V lost 5 bases and J lost 0, with 14 bases in between. CDR1 and CDR2 (germline): SGHVS, FNYEAQ. The CDR3 has 16 amino acids. This CDR3 is CASSARGSLAKNIQYF. DNA for the CDR3: TGTGCCAGCAGCGCCCGTGGGAGCTTAGCCAAAAACATTCAGTACTTC.

This clonotype was detected only once. The chain employs TRBV7-8 and TRBJ2-7, with D unclear. The CDR3 runs to 14 residues. Germline lookup yields CDR1 SGHVS and CDR2 FQNEAQ. The V gene lost 4 bases and the J gene lost 2 bases, with 12 bases spanning the gap. CDR3 sequence (DNA): TGTGCCAGCAGCTCGGTCGCTCTTGCCTACGAGCAGTACTTC. Protein sequence: CASSSVALAYEQYF.

This clonotype was observed a single time. The chain uses TRBV20-1 and TRBJ2-1, with D possibly TRBD2 on 6 matching bases. V lost 0 bases and J lost 8, with 20 bases in between. The germline gives CDR1 DFQATT, CDR2 SNEGSKA (reference sequence). The CDR3 covers 16 residues. The CDR3 DNA is TGCAGTGCTAGAGATTGGCGGGACGGTGGCGTCGATGAGCAGTTCTTC. This sequence encodes CSARDWRDGGVDEQFF.

This clonotype is classed as medium-sized (0.01 to 0.1%). The rearrangement joins TRBV14 to TRBJ2-1, with D perhaps matching TRBD2 (5 bases). Germline V gene sequence: CDR1 SGHDN, CDR2 FVKESK. The V gene lost 5 bases and the J gene lost 8 bases, with 10 bases spanning the gap. The CDR3 loop spans 12 amino acids. CDR3 loop: CASSGELYEQFF. The CDR3 coding sequence is TGTGCCAGCAGCGGGGAGTTATATGAGCAGTTCTTC.

The rearrangement links TRBV30 to TRBJ1-1, with D uncertain. The CDR3 runs to 13 residues. Germline CDR1 reads GTSNPN; CDR2 reads SVGIG (reference sequence). V lost 3 bases to trimming and J lost 1 base, with 9 bases between them. The DNA of the CDR3 is TGTGCCTGGAGCAAGGGCCCGAACACTGAAGCTTTCTTT. Translating it yields CAWSKGPNTEAFF. The variable domain in full, completed from reference TRBV30 and TRBJ1-1, reads SQTIHQWPATLVQPVGSPLSLECTVEGTSNPNLYWYRQAAGRGLQLLFYSVGIGQISSEVPQNLSASRPQDRQFILSSKKLLLSDSGFYLCAWSKGPNTEAFFGQGTRLTVV.

The chain carries TRBV28 and TRBJ1-2; D not resolved. Germline CDR1 is MDHEN and CDR2 is SYDVKM. V lost 2 bases, J lost 0 bases, and 10 bases lay in between. This CDR3 has 15 residues. The CDR3 DNA reads TGTGCCAGCAGTTTAGTCGTGGAGACTAACTATGGCTACACCTTC. It codes for CASSLVVETNYGYTF.

The sample holds a few counts of this clonotype. The chain combines TRBV3-1 with TRBJ2-3; D may be TRBD2 (6 bases). Germline V gene sequence: CDR1 LGHDT, CDR2 YNNKEL (reference sequence). This CDR3 is built from 15 residues. The V and J ends lost 0 bases and 2 bases respectively, with 9 bases between them. The CDR3 region is CASSQDGGSTDTQYF. The CDR3 nucleotides read TGTGCCAGCAGCCAAGACGGGGGATCCACAGATACGCAGTATTTT.

The CDR3 here is CASSPGSQANEQFF. The CDR3 nucleotides are TGTGCCAGCTCACCAGGGTCTCAGGCCAATGAGCAGTTCTTC. The V call is TRBV18, the J call TRBJ2-1; D gene ambiguous. V lost 2 bases, J lost 6 bases, and 11 bases lay in between. The CDR3 runs to 14 residues. CDR1 KGHSH and CDR2 LQKENI come from the germline V gene.

The chain employs TRBV5-1 and TRBJ2-1; 8 positions match TRBD2. Unmatched junction bases numbered 9, after V lost 3 bases and J lost 7 bases. Germline CDR1 and CDR2: SGHRS and YFSETQ. The CDR3 runs 15 residues. The DNA for the CDR3 is TGCGCCAGCAGCTCCTCTGGGACTAGTGAGAATGAGCAGTTCTTC. This encodes CASSSSGTSENEQFF.

For the CDR3, the DNA is TGCAGCGCTACAGGGACAGGGGGGAGGGAGACCCAGTACTTC. It codes for CSATGTGGRETQYF. The chain employs TRBV29-1 and TRBJ2-5, with TRBD1 matching 11 bases. Germline V gene sequence: CDR1 SQVTM, CDR2 ANQGSEA. J lost 5 bases, V lost 7 bases, and 9 bases had no gene match. The CDR3 has 14 residues.

The rearrangement uses TRBV11-2 and TRBJ1-1; TRBD1 is a possible D gene (5 bases). This CDR3 region has 14 residues. Germline V gives CDR1 SGHAT, CDR2 FQNNGV. The V end was cut by 3 bases, the J end by 6 bases, with 14 bases between. The CDR3 coding sequence is TGTGCCAGCAGCTTGAGGGACGGGGCGGCTGAAGCTTTCTTT. It yields the protein CASSLRDGAAEAFF.

V is TRBV6-2 or TRBV6-3 and J is TRBJ1-1; D is perhaps TRBD1 (5 bases). Between the trimmed V and J ends, which lost 6 bases and 1 base, there was a span of 15 bases. Germline values: CDR1 MNHEY, CDR2 SVGEGT. CDR3 size: 15 residues. CDR3 sequence (DNA): TGTGCCAGCAGACCCCCGGGACGGCGGAACACTGAAGCTTTCTTT. It specifies CASRPPGRRNTEAFF.

This sequence joins TRBV12-3 or TRBV12-4 and TRBJ2-4; no reliable D call. The V gene lost 4 bases and the J gene lost 1 base, with 14 bases spanning the gap. This CDR3 region has 16 residues. This CDR3 is CASSSDFDGAKNIQYF. The CDR3 DNA sequence: TGTGCCAGCAGTTCCGATTTTGATGGGGCCAAAAACATTCAGTACTTC.

The chain links TRBV11-3 to TRBJ2-3, with no clear D. The CDR3 has 12 residues. The germline CDR1 and CDR2 sequences are SGHNT and YENEEA. The V end lost 3 bases, the J end lost 8 bases, and 9 bases lay between the germline ends. CDR3 sequence: CASSLRSGTQYF. For the CDR3, the DNA is TGTGCCAGCAGCTTGAGATCGGGTACGCAGTATTTT.

V gene TRBV5-1 combines with J gene TRBJ1-2; D gene ambiguous. Deletions cut 2 bases from V and 3 bases from J, with 5 bases between. Germline values: CDR1 SGHRS, CDR2 YFSETQ. This CDR3 has 12 amino acids. CDR3 amino acids: CASSLSHYGYTF. The CDR3, as DNA: TGCGCCAGCAGCTTATCGCACTATGGCTACACCTTC.

This chain joins TRBV12-3 or TRBV12-4 and TRBJ2-2; possibly TRBD2 for D (6 bases). The CDR3 is 16 residues long. Trimming left V 2 bases short and J 4 bases short, with 14 bases between. The CDR3 sequence: CASSLTGRGVTGELFF. DNA for the CDR3: TGTGCCAGCAGTTTAACCGGGAGAGGTGTCACCGGGGAGCTGTTTTTT.